Sequencing of this T cell receptor (beta chain) was carried out in a study of OX40 agonist ivuxolimab in advanced cancers. Germline V lookup: CDR1 MDHEN, CDR2 SYDVKM. The CDR3 is 15 residues long. Trimming cost V 1 base and J 7 bases, with 13 bases left between them. This table comes from immunoSEQ multiplex PCR, and its TCRdb copy is limited to in-frame clones, with some not included. The table records tens of thousands of clones, roughly 85% of them present only once. This sequence originates from an adult with an advanced solid tumor such as melanoma, head and neck, liver or kidney cancer. The chain joins TRBV28 to TRBJ2-2, with D perhaps matching TRBD1 (6 bases). The specimen was CD4+ or CD8+ T cells sorted from blood, collected in a trial of the OX40 agonist ivuxolimab. CDR3 residues: CASSLLGRGNGELFF. CDR3 bases: TGTGCCAGCAGTTTATTGGGCAGGGGTAACGGGGAGCTGTTTTTT.